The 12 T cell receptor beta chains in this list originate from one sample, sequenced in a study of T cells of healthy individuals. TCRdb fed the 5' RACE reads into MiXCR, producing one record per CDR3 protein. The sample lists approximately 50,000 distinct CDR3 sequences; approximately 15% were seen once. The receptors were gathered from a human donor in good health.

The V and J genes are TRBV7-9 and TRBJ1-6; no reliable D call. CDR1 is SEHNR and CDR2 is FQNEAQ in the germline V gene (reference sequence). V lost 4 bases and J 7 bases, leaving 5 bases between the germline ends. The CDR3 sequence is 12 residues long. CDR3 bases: TGTGCCAGCAGCTCAGAAAATTCACCCCTCCACTTT. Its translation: CASSSENSPLHF. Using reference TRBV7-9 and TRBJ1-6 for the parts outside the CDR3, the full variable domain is DTGVSQNPRHKITKRGQNVTFRCDPISEHNRLYWYRQTLGQGPEFLTYFQNEAQLEKSRLLSDRFSAERPKGSFSTLEIQRTEQGDSAMYLCASSSENSPLHFGNGTRLTVT.

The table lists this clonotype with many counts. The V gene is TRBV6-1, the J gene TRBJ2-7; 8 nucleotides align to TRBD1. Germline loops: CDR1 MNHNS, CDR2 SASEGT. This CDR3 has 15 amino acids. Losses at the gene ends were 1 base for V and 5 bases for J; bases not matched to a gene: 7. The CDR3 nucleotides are TGTGCCAGCAGTGAAGTTCAGGGGGCAAGGAACGAGCAGTACTTC. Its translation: CASSEVQGARNEQYF.

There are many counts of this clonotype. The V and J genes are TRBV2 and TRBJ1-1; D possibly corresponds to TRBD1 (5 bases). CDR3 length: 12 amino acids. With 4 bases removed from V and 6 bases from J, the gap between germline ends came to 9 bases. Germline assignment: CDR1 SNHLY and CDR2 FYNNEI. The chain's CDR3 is CASSGGDAEAFF. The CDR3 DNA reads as TGTGCCAGCAGTGGGGGGGACGCTGAAGCTTTCTTT. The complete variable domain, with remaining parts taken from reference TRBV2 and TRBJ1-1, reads EPEVTQTPSHQVTQMGQEVILRCVPISNHLYFYWYRQILGQKVEFLVSFYNNEISEKSEIFDDQFSVERPDGSNFTLKIRSTKLEDSAMYFCASSGGDAEAFFGQGTRLTVV.

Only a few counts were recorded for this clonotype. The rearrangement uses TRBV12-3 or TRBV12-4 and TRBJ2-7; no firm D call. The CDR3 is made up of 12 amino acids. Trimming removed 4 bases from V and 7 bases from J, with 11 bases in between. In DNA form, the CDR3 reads TGTGCCAGCAGTTCCCCCCTGAGGGAGCAGTACTTC. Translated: CASSSPLREQYF.

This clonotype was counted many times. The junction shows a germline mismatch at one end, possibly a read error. The CDR3 protein is CASSLSSMGVF. The CDR3 DNA sequence: TGTGCCAGCAGCTTGTCCTCAATGGGCGTCTTT. This chain links TRBV5-5 with TRBJ1-1; D is ambiguous. Germline V CDR1 and CDR2: SGHKS, YYEKEE (reference sequence). The CDR3 totals 11 residues.

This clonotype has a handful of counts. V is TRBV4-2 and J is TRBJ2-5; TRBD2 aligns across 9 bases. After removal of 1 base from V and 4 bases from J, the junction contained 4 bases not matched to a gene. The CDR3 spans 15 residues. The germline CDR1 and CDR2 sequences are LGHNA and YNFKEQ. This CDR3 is CASSQVSSGAETQYF. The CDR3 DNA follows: TGTGCCAGCAGCCAAGTCTCTAGCGGGGCAGAGACCCAGTACTTC.

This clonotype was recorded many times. The CDR3 region is CASTLGRGQGYTF. CDR3 bases: TGTGCCAGCACCCTGGGAAGGGGGCAGGGCTACACCTTC. The chain links TRBV6-1 to TRBJ1-2, with 7 bases lining up with TRBD1. V shed 7 bases, J shed 8 bases, and the junction held 10 bases outside the gene matches. Germline loops: CDR1 MNHNS, CDR2 SASEGT. CDR3 length: 13 amino acids.

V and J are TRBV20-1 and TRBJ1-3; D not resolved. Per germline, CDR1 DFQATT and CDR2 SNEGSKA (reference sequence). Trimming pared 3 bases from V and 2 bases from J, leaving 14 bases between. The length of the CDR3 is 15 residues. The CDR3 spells CSARAGHETGNTIYF. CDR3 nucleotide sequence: TGCAGTGCTAGGGCGGGCCATGAGACTGGAAACACCATATATTTT.

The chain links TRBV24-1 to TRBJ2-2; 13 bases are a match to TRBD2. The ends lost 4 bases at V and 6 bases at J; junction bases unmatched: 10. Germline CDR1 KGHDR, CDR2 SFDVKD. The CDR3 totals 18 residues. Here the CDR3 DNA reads TGTGCCACCAGTGACGCGAACCGACTAGCGGGAGGCGCCGGGGAGCTGTTTTTT. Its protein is CATSDANRLAGGAGELFF.

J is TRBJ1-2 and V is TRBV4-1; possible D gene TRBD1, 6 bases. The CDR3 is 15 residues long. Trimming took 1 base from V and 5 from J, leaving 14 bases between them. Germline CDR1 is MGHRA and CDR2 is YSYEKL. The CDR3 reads CASSQVQGLGYGYTF. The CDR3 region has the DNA TGCGCCAGCAGCCAAGTTCAGGGGCTAGGGTATGGCTACACCTTC.

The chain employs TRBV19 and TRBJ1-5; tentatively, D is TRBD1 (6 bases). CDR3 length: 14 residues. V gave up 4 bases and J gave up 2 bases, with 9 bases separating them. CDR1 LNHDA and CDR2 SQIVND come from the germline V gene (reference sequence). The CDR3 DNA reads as TGTGCCAGTAGTAGCTACAGGGGCAATCAGCCCCAGCATTTT. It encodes CASSSYRGNQPQHF.

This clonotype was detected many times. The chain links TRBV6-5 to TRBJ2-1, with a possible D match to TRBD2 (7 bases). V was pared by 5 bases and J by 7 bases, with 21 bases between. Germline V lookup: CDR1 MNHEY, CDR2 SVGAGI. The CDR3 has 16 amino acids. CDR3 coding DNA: TGTGCCAGCAGTAATGGGGGGGGGGCGTCATGGAATGAGCAGTTCTTC. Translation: CASSNGGGASWNEQFF.